The source of this T cell receptor (beta chain) is a study of chemoradiotherapy in HPV16-positive cancers (dated by TCRdb to the early 2020s). Some background on the complete study: Functional T-cell assays on cells from a couple of HPV16-positive patients defined candidate HPV-specific T-cell clones and common TCR motifs. Next, the candidate HPV-specific TCRs and motifs were followed in TCR repertoires from over 85 patients with HPV-related cancers. Whether T-cell immunity against the HPV oncoproteins E6 and E7 changes during chemoradiotherapy and whether survival is affected by this immunity were examined in the study. Study-level results and caveats: The survival association was reported for HPV16-positive patients, and the functional definition of HPV-specific T cells was derived from only a couple of HPV16-positive patients. Expansion of candidate HPV-specific clones and E7-related TCR motifs was observed in the tumor microenvironment during treatment, whereas no such expansion was observed for non-HPV-specific T cells. In HPV16-positive patients, expansion of HPV-responsive T cells during chemoradiotherapy was associated with improved recurrence-free survival.

The receptor library was made with the immunoSEQ multiplex PCR assay. The table was pulled from immuneACCESS by TCRdb, which kept in-frame rearrangements only. Such tables lose some clones; where checked, under half of the loss comes from unresolved V genes, and the rest has no known cause. A total of around 2,700 clones appear in this sample, 70% to 90% of them only once. The top ten hold roughly 4.2% of the sample. Because repertoires were sampled repeatedly during chemoradiotherapy, clonal expansion in the tumor microenvironment could be followed. As regards this clone: What this receptor recognizes is not known. There are no base qualities to consult, and no much larger clone falls within one base.

The CDR3 goes from the cysteine to the phenylalanine over 13 residues. The sequence is cut down to CDR3 DNA, 39 bases in frame from base 1. A distance of 10 bases separates the germline ends of V and J, which lose 2 bases and 5 bases respectively. According to the germline V gene, CDR1 reads SGHRS and CDR2 reads YFSETQ. This receptor was obtained from a human donor with HPV-associated anogenital cancer. The material sequenced was tumor tissue, taken from a patient who underwent chemoradiotherapy. The rearranged segments are TRBV5-1 and TRBJ1-1; a tentative D match to TRBD1 spans 5 bases. The CDR3 sequence is CASSLSGKTEAFF. The nucleotide sequence is given as TGCGCCAGCAGCTTATCAGGGAAGACTGAAGCTTTCTTT.